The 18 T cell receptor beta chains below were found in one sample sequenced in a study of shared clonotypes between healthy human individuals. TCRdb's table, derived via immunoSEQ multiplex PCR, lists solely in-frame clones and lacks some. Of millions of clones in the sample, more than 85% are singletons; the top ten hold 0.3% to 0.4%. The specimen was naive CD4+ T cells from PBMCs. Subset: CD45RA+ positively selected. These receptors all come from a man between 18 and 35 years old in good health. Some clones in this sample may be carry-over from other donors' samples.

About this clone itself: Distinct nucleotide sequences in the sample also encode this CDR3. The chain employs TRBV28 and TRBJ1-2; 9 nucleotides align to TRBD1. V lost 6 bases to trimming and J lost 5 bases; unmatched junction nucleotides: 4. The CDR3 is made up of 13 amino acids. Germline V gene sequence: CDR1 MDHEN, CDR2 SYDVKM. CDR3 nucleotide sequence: TGTGCCAGCAGCGCCGGACAGGGGTATGGCTACACCTTC. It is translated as CASSAGQGYGYTF.

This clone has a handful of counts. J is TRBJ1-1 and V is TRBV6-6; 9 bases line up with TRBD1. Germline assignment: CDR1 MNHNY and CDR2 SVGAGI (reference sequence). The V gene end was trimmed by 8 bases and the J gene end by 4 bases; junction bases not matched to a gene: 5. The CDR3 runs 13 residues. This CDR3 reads CASGGQGPTEAFF. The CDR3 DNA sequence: TGTGCCAGCGGGGGACAGGGTCCCACTGAAGCTTTCTTT.

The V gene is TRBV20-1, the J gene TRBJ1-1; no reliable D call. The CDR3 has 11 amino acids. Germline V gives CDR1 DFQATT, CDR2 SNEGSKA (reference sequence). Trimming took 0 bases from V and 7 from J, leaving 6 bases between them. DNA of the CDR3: TGCAGTGCTAGAGATGTCGGTGAAGCTTTCTTT. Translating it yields CSARDVGEAFF.

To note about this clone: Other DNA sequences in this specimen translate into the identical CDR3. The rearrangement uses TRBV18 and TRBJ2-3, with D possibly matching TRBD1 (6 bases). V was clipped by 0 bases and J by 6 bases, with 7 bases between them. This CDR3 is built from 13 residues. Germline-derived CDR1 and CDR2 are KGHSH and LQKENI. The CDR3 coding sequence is TGTGCCAGCTCACCACCGGGGGCGGATACGCAGTATTTT. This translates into CASSPPGADTQYF.

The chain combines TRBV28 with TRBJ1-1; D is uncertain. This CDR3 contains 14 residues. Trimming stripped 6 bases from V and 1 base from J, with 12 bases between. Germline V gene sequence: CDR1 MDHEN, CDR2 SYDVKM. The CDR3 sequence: CASSRDRGNTEAFF. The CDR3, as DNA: TGTGCCAGCAGCCGTGACCGGGGGAACACTGAAGCTTTCTTT.

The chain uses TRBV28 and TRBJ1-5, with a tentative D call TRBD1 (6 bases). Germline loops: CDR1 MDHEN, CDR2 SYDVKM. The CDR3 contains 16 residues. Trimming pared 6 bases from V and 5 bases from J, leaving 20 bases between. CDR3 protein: CASSNGGDIGDQPQHF. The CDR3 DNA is TGTGCCAGCAGCAACGGGGGGGACATAGGGGATCAGCCCCAGCATTTT.

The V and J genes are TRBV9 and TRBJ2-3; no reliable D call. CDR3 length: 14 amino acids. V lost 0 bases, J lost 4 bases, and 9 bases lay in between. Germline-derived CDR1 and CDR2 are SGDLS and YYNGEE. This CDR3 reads CASSVAQPADTQYF. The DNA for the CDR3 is TGTGCCAGCAGCGTAGCCCAGCCTGCAGATACGCAGTATTTT.

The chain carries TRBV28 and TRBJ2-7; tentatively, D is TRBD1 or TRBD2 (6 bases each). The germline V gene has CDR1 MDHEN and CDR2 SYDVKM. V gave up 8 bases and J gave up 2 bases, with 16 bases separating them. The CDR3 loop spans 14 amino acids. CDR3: CASGFWRGAYEQYF. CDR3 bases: TGTGCCAGCGGGTTTTGGAGGGGGGCCTACGAGCAGTACTTC.

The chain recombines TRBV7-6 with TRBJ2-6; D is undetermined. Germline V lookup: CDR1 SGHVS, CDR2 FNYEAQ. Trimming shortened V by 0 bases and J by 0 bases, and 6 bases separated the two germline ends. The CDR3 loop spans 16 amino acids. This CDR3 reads CASSLALSSGANVLTF. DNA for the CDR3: TGTGCCAGCAGCTTAGCGCTCAGCTCTGGGGCCAACGTCCTGACTTTC.

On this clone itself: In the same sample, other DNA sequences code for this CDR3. CDR3 DNA sequence: TGTGCCAGCAGCAGAACCACAGATACGCAGTATTTT. This sequence encodes CASSRTTDTQYF. This rearrangement joins TRBV28 to TRBJ2-3, with no clear D. Trimming shortened V by 6 bases and J by 2 bases, and 6 bases separated the two germline ends. The CDR3 has 12 amino acids. Germline V CDR1 and CDR2: MDHEN, SYDVKM.

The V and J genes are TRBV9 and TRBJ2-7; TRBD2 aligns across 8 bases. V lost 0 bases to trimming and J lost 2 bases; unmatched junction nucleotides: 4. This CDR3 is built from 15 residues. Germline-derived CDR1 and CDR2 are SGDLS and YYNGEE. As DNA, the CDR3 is TGTGCCAGCAGCGTAGGCCCGGGAGGGACCTACGAGCAGTACTTC. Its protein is CASSVGPGGTYEQYF.

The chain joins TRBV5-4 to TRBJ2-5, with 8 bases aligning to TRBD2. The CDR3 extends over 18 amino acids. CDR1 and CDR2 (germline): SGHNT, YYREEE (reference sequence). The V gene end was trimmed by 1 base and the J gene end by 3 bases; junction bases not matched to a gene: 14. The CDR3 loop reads CASSLLSFRGLGKETQYF. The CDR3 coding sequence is TGTGCCAGCAGCTTGCTTTCTTTTAGGGGACTAGGGAAAGAGACCCAGTACTTC.

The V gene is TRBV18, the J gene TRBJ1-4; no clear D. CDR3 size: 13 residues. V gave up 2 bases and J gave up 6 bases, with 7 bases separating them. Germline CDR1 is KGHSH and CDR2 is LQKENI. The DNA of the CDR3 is TGTGCCAGCTCACCAATCCTTTATGAAAAACTGTTTTTT. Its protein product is CASSPILYEKLFF.

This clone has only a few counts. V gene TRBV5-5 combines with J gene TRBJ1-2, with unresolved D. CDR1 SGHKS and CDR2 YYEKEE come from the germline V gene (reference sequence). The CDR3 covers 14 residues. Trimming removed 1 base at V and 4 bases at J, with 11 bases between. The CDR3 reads CASSLQRAGYGYTF. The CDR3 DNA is TGTGCCAGCAGCTTGCAACGTGCGGGCTATGGCTACACCTTC.

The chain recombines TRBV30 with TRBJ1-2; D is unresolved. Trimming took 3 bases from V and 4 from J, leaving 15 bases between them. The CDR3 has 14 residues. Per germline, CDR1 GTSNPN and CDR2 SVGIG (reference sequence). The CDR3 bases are TGTGCCTGGAGCCCCTCAAGGCGGGGCTATGGCTACACCTTC. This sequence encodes CAWSPSRRGYGYTF. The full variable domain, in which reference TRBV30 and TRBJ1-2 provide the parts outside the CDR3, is SQTIHQWPATLVQPVGSPLSLECTVEGTSNPNLYWYRQAAGRGLQLLFYSVGIGQISSEVPQNLSASRPQDRQFILSSKKLLLSDSGFYLCAWSPSRRGYGYTFGSGTRLTVV.

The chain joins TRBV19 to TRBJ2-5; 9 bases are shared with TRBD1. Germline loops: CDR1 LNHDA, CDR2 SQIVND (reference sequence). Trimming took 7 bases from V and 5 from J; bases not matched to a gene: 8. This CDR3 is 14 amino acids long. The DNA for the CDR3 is TGTGCCAGTATGACACAGGGGGCCGGGGAGACCCAGTACTTC. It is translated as CASMTQGAGETQYF.

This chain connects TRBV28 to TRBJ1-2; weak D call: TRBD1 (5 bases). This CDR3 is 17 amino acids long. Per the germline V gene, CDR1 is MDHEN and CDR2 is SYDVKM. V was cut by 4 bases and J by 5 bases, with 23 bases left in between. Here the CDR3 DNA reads TGTGCCAGCAGTTCCAAGAAAAGACAGTCTACAGATTATGGCTACACCTTC. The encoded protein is CASSSKKRQSTDYGYTF.

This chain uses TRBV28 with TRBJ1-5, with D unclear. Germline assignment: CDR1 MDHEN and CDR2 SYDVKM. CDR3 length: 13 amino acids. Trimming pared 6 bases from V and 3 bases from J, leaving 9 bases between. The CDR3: CASSLQINQPQHF. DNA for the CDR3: TGTGCCAGCAGCCTCCAGATCAATCAGCCCCAGCATTTT. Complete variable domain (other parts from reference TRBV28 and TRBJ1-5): DVKVTQSSRYLVKRTGEKVFLECVQDMDHENMFWYRQDPGLGLRLIYFSYDVKMKEKGDIPEGYSVSREKKERFSLILESASTNQTSMYLCASSLQINQPQHFGDGTRLSIL.